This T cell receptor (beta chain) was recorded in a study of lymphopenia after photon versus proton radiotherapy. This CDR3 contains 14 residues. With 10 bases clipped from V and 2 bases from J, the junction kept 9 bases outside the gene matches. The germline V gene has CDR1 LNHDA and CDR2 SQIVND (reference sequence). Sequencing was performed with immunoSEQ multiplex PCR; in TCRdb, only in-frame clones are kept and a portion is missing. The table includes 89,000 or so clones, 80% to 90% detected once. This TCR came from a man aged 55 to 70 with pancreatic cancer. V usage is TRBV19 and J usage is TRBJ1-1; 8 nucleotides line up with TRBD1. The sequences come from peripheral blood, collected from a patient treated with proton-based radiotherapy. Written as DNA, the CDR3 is TGTGCCACCCACCCGGACAGGGCCAACACTGAAGCTTTCTTT. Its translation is CATHPDRANTEAFF.